These 15 T cell receptor beta chains originate from one sample sequenced in a study of blood T cells in healthy people across ages. With a J-beta primer mix and a sample-barcoded 5' primer, a second PCR ran about 7 to 12 cycles. TCRdb reprocessed the 5' RACE reads with MiXCR, giving one entry per CDR3 protein. The sample lists around 1.1 million distinct CDR3 sequences, under 40% occurring once. The material sequenced was blood. Receptor source: a man aged 18 to 30 in good health.

With regard to this clonotype: Sequence at one end of the junction differs from germline and may be a read error. The chain links TRBV5-1 to TRBJ2-2; possible D gene TRBD2, 5 bases. The CDR3 consists of 17 residues. The germline V gene encodes CDR1 SGHRS and CDR2 YFSETQ. As DNA, the CDR3 is TGCGCCAGGAGCTTGGCCGGAGGTCGCGCGAACACCGGGGAGCTGTTTTTT. This encodes CARSLAGGRANTGELFF.

The chain carries TRBV6-2 or TRBV6-3 and TRBJ2-2, with TRBD2 as a possible D gene (6 bases). There are 15 residues in the CDR3. Trimming left V 6 bases short and J 5 bases short, with 16 bases between. Germline CDR1 reads MNHEY; CDR2 reads SVGEGT. The CDR3 DNA reads TGTGCCAGCAGACACTCCGGCCGGGGGACCGGGGAGCTGTTTTTT. It encodes CASRHSGRGTGELFF.

The chain couples TRBV3-1 to TRBJ2-5, with a weak D call TRBD2 (6 bases). The DNA end is a closer match to TRBJ2-1, so the J assignment may be wrong. This CDR3 comprises 15 residues. The germline V gene encodes CDR1 LGHDT and CDR2 YNNKEL (reference sequence). CDR3 protein: CASSQDGGYQETQFF. The CDR3 DNA sequence: TGTGCCAGCAGCCAAGATGGAGGGTACCAAGAGACCCAGTTCTTC.

Concerning this clonotype itself: Sequence at one end of the junction differs from germline and may be a read error. The V call is TRBV13, the J call TRBJ2-3; 10 positions agree with TRBD2. This CDR3 has 16 residues. Germline loops: CDR1 PRHDT, CDR2 FYEKMQ (reference sequence). DNA for the CDR3: TGTGCCAGCAGCTTTCGGACTAGCGGTGGGACAGATGCGCAGTATTTT. Encoded protein: CASSFRTSGGTDAQYF.

This clonotype was observed a handful of times. The genes are TRBV10-3 and TRBJ1-4; TRBD1 matches at 7 bases. The CDR3 spans 14 residues. The germline CDR1 and CDR2 sequences are ENHRY and SYGVKD. Trimming took 3 bases from V and 8 from J; bases not matched to a gene: 6. In DNA, the CDR3 is TGTGCCATCAGTGATAGGGCAGGGGGAGAAAAACTGTTTTTT. This sequence encodes CAISDRAGGEKLFF.

This clonotype was seen more than once but under ten times. The chain employs TRBV2 and TRBJ2-1, with D unclear. Per the germline V gene, CDR1 is SNHLY and CDR2 is FYNNEI. Trimming stripped 7 bases from V and 5 bases from J, with 24 bases between. The CDR3 has 17 residues. The CDR3 sequence: CASMGPSAQDWDNEQFF. The CDR3, as DNA: TGTGCCAGCATGGGCCCCTCGGCCCAAGATTGGGACAATGAGCAGTTCTTC.

The V gene is TRBV4-2, the J gene TRBJ2-1; TRBD2 matches at 8 bases. This CDR3 spans 18 amino acids. Looked up from germline, CDR1 is LGHNA and CDR2 is YNFKEQ. With 0 bases clipped from V and 2 bases from J, the junction kept 9 bases outside the gene matches. CDR3 in amino acids: CASSQEWGLGAPYNEQFF. The DNA for the CDR3 is TGTGCCAGCAGCCAAGAGTGGGGACTAGGGGCCCCCTACAATGAGCAGTTCTTC.

CDR3 sequence reads: CSAGQGGDTGELFF. The CDR3, as DNA: TGCAGTGCTGGACAGGGGGGGGACACCGGGGAGCTGTTTTTT. The chain links TRBV20-1 to TRBJ2-2, with TRBD1 matching over 10 bases. Germline trimming cut 5 bases from V and 3 bases from J; bases unmatched to any gene: 3. Germline V gives CDR1 DFQATT, CDR2 SNEGSKA (reference sequence). This CDR3 has 14 residues.

This chain uses TRBV20-1 with TRBJ1-5; D is possibly TRBD1 (6 bases). V was clipped by 5 bases and J by 6 bases, with 17 bases between them. This CDR3 has 14 amino acids. The germline CDR1 and CDR2 sequences are DFQATT and SNEGSKA (reference sequence). The CDR3 sequence is CSAGKTGLGQPQHF. The CDR3 bases are TGCAGTGCTGGAAAAACAGGGTTGGGTCAGCCCCAGCATTTT.

The sample holds a few counts of this clonotype. The genes are TRBV4-3 and TRBJ2-1, with 7 bases identical to TRBD2. Germline V gene sequence: CDR1 LGHNA, CDR2 YSLEER. J was trimmed by 3 bases and V by 1 base; bases with no gene match: 9. This CDR3 has 17 residues. CDR3 DNA sequence: TGCGCCAGCAGCCAAGTTTCGGGGAGCGGGGACTACAATGAGCAGTTCTTC. It yields the protein CASSQVSGSGDYNEQFF.

The chain joins TRBV11-2 to TRBJ2-5, with TRBD1 matching over 8 bases. The CDR3 spans 14 residues. After removal of 5 bases from V and 11 bases from J, the junction contained 13 bases not matched to a gene. The germline CDR1 and CDR2 sequences are SGHAT and FQNNGV. The chain's CDR3 is CASSVDRAVHEQYF. The CDR3 region has the DNA TGTGCCAGCAGCGTGGACAGGGCAGTCCATGAGCAGTACTTC.

The rearrangement links TRBV14 to TRBJ2-1; TRBD2 aligns across 9 bases. Looked up from germline, CDR1 is SGHDN and CDR2 is FVKESK. The CDR3 contains 15 residues. The V gene end was trimmed by 0 bases and the J gene end by 7 bases; junction bases not matched to a gene: 4. In DNA, the CDR3 is TGTGCCAGCAGCCAAGAACTAGCGGGTAAGAATGAGCAGTTCTTC. This encodes CASSQELAGKNEQFF.

In this sample, this clonotype turned up many times. This rearrangement joins TRBV7-8 to TRBJ2-5, with D possibly TRBD1 on 6 matching bases. Trimming removed 1 base at V and 5 bases at J, with 14 bases between. The CDR3 is 15 amino acids. CDR1 and CDR2 from the germline V gene are SGHVS and FQNEAQ. CDR3 sequence reads: CASSLGSGALETQYF. The CDR3 DNA reads TGTGCCAGCAGCTTAGGTTCAGGGGCCCTCGAGACCCAGTACTTC. The full variable domain, rest sourced from reference TRBV7-8 and TRBJ2-5, is GAGVSQSPRYKVAKRGQDVALRCDPISGHVSLFWYQQALGQGPEFLTYFQNEAQLDKSGLPSDRFFAERPEGSVSTLKIQRTQQEDSAVYLCASSLGSGALETQYFGPGTRLLVL.

The chain has TRBV4-2 and TRBJ2-3; D gene unclear. Trimming stripped 2 bases from V and 5 bases from J, with 14 bases between. The CDR3 is 15 amino acids. Germline-derived CDR1 and CDR2 are LGHNA and YNFKEQ. CDR3: CASSQSAPVVDTQYF. CDR3 nucleotide sequence: TGTGCCAGCAGCCAATCTGCTCCGGTAGTAGATACGCAGTATTTT.

This clonotype was picked up a small number of times. V is TRBV7-2 and J is TRBJ1-1, with D perhaps matching TRBD1 (5 bases). Trimming cost V 3 bases and J 4 bases, with 12 bases left between them. The CDR3 is made up of 14 amino acids. CDR1 SGHTA and CDR2 FQGNSA come from the germline V gene. This CDR3 reads CASSFQPGGTEAFF. The CDR3 bases are TGTGCCAGCAGCTTTCAGCCGGGGGGCACTGAAGCTTTCTTT. Supplemented by reference TRBV7-2 and TRBJ1-1, the full variable domain reads GAGVSQSPSNKVTEKGKDVELRCDPISGHTALYWYRQSLGQGLEFLIYFQGNSAPDKSGLPSDRFSAERTGGSVSTLTIQRTQQEDSAVYLCASSFQPGGTEAFFGQGTRLTVV.